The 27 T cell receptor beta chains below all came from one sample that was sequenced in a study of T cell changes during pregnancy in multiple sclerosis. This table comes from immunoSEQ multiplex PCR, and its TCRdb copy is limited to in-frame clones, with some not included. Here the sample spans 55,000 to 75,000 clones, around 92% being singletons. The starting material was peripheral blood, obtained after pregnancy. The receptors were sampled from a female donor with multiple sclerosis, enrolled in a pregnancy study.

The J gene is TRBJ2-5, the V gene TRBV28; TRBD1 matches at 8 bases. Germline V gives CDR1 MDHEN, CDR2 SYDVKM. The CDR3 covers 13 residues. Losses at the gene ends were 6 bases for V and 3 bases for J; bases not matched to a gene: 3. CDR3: CASRSGGEETQYF. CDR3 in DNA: TGTGCCAGCAGATCAGGGGGCGAAGAGACCCAGTACTTC.

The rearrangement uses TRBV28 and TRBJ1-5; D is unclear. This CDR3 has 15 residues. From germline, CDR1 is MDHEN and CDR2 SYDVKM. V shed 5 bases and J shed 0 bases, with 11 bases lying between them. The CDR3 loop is CASSPTANSNQPQHF. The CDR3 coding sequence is TGTGCCAGCAGTCCAACCGCGAATAGCAATCAGCCCCAGCATTTT. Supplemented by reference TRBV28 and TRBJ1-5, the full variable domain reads DVKVTQSSRYLVKRTGEKVFLECVQDMDHENMFWYRQDPGLGLRLIYFSYDVKMKEKGDIPEGYSVSREKKERFSLILESASTNQTSMYLCASSPTANSNQPQHFGDGTRLSIL.

In nucleotides, the CDR3 is TGTGCCAGCAGTTTGGACAGTAAGACCCAGTACTTC. Its translation is CASSLDSKTQYF. The chain has TRBV6-1 and TRBJ2-5; D is possibly TRBD1 (6 bases). Germline assignment: CDR1 MNHNS and CDR2 SASEGT. Trimming stripped 5 bases from V and 6 bases from J, with 10 bases between. CDR3 length: 12 amino acids.

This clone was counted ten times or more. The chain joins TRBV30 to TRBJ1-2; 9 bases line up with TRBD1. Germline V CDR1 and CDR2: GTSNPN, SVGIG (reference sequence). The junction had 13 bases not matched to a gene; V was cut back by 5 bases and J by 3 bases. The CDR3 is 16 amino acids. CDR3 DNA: TGTGCCTGGTACCGGGACAGGGCATTCGGTGACTATGGCTACACCTTC. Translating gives CAWYRDRAFGDYGYTF.

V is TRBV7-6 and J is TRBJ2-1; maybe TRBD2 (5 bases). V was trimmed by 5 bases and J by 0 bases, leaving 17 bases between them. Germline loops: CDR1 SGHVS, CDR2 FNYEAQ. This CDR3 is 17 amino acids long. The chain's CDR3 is CASSPTSQRPSYNEQFF. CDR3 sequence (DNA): TGTGCCAGCAGCCCCACCTCCCAGCGGCCCTCCTACAATGAGCAGTTCTTC.

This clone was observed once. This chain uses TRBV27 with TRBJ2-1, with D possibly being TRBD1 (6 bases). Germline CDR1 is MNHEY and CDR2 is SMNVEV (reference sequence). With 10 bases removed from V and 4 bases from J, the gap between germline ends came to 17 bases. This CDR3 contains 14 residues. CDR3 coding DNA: TGTGCCACCCAAGACAGGCGCCAATACAATGAGCAGTTCTTC. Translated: CATQDRRQYNEQFF.

CDR3 nucleotide sequence: TGTGCCAGCAGCACCTGGACTAGCGGGGTCCACAATGAGCAGTTCTTC. It is translated as CASSTWTSGVHNEQFF. The rearrangement links TRBV13 to TRBJ2-1; 12 bases are shared with TRBD2. Germline V gene sequence: CDR1 PRHDT, CDR2 FYEKMQ (reference sequence). The CDR3 is made up of 16 amino acids. The trim removed 5 bases at V and 5 bases at J, leaving 7 bases unmatched.

CDR3 amino acids: CASSPTTYEQYF. DNA for the CDR3: TGTGCCAGCAGCCCTACCACCTACGAGCAGTACTTC. The rearrangement uses TRBV7-9 and TRBJ2-7; D remains unclear. Trimming left V 5 bases short and J 2 bases short, with 7 bases between. The CDR3 loop spans 12 amino acids. Germline values: CDR1 SEHNR, CDR2 FQNEAQ (reference sequence).

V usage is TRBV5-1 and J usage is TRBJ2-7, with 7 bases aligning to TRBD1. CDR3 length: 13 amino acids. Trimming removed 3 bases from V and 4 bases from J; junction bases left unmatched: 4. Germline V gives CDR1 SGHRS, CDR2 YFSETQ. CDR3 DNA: TGCGCCAGCAGCTCAACAGGGGCTTACGAGCAGTACTTC. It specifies CASSSTGAYEQYF.

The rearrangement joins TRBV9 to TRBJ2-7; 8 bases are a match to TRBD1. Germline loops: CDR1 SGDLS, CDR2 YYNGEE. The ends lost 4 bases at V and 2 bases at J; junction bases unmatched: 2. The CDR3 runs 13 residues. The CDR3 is CASSRDRPYEQYF. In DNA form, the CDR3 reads TGTGCCAGCAGCCGGGACAGGCCCTACGAGCAGTACTTC.

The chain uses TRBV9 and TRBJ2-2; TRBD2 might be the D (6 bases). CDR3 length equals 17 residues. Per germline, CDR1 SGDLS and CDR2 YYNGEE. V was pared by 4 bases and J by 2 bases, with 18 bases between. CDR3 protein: CASSTDGLAINTGELFF. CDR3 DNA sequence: TGTGCCAGCAGCACTGACGGGCTAGCGATTAACACCGGGGAGCTGTTTTTT.

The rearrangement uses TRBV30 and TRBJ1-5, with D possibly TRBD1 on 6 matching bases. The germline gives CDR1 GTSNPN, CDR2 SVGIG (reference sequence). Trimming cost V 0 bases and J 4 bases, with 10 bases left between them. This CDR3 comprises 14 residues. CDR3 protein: CAWSVEGGNQPQHF. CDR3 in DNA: TGTGCCTGGAGTGTAGAGGGGGGGAATCAGCCCCAGCATTTT.

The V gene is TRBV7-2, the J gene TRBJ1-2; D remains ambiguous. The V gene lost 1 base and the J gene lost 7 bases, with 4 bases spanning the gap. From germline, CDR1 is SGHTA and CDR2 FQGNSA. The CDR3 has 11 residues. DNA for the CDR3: TGTGCCAGCAGCTTAGACGGTGGCTACACCTTC. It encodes CASSLDGGYTF.

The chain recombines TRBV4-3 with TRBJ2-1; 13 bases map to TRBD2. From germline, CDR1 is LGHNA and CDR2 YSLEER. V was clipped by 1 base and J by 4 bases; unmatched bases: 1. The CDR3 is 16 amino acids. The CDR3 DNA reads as TGCGCCAGCAGCCAAGGGACTAGCGGGGGTTACAATGAGCAGTTCTTC. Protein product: CASSQGTSGGYNEQFF.

The DNA for the CDR3 is TGTGCCAGCAGTTCGACAGGGGCCGATAGCAATCAGCCCCAGCATTTT. This gives the protein CASSSTGADSNQPQHF. The V gene is TRBV27, the J gene TRBJ1-5, with 8 bases lining up with TRBD1. Germline loops: CDR1 MNHEY, CDR2 SMNVEV (reference sequence). The CDR3 has 16 residues. V gave up 4 bases and J gave up 0 bases; unmatched junction bases: 5.

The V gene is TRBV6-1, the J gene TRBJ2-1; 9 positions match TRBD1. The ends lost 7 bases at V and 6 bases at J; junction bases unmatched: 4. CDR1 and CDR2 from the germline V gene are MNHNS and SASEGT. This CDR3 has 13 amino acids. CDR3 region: CASTPTGGNEQFF. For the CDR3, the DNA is TGTGCCAGCACCCCGACAGGGGGCAATGAGCAGTTCTTC.

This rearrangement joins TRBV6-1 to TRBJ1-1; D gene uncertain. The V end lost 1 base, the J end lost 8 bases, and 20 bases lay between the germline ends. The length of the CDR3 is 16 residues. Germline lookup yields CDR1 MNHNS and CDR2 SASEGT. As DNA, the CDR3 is TGTGCCAGCAGTGAAGTCCTCGGGGTTCGTTTTTTGGAAGCTTTCTTT. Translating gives CASSEVLGVRFLEAFF.

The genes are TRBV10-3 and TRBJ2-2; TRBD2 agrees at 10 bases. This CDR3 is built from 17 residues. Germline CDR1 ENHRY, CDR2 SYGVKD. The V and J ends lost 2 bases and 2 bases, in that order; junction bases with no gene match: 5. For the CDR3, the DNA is TGTGCCATCAGTGAGGCTAGCGGGAGTGTCAACACCGGGGAGCTGTTTTTT. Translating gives CAISEASGSVNTGELFF.

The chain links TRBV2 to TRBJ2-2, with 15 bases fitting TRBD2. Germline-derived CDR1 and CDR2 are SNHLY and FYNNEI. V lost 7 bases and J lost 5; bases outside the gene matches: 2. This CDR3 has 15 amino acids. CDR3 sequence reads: CASKGLAGGTGELFF. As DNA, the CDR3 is TGTGCCAGCAAGGGACTAGCGGGAGGAACCGGGGAGCTGTTTTTT.

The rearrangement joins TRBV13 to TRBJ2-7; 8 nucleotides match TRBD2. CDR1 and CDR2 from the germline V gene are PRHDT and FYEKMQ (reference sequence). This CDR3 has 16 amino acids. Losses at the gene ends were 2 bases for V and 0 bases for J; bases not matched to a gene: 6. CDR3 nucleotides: TGTGCCAGCAGCTTATCCCCTCGGGGGGGCTCCTACGAGCAGTACTTC. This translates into CASSLSPRGGSYEQYF. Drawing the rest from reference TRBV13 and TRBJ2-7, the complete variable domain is AAGVIQSPRHLIKEKRETATLKCYPIPRHDTVYWYQQGPGQDPQFLISFYEKMQSDKGSIPDRFSAQQFSDYHSELNMSSLELGDSALYFCASSLSPRGGSYEQYFGPGTRLTVT.

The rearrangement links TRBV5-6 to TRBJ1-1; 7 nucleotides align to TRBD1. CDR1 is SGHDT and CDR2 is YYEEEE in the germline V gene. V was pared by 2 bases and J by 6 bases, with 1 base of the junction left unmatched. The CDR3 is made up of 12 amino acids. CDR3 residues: CASSFGTAEAFF. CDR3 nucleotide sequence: TGTGCCAGCAGCTTCGGGACAGCTGAAGCTTTCTTT.

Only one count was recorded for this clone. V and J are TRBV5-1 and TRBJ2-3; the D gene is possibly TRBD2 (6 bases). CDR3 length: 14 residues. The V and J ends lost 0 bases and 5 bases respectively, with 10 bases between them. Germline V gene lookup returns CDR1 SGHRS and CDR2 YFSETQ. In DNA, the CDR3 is TGCGCCAGCAGCTTGGATACAGCGGGAGATACGCAGTATTTT. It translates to CASSLDTAGDTQYF.

The CDR3 coding sequence is TGTGCCAGCAGCTCCTTTGAGGGGGGGACCTACGAGCAGTACTTC. It specifies CASSSFEGGTYEQYF. V and J are TRBV7-2 and TRBJ2-7; D may be TRBD2 (7 bases). This CDR3 region has 15 residues. CDR1 is SGHTA, CDR2 FQGNSA, per germline. V was clipped by 4 bases and J by 2 bases, with 15 bases between them.

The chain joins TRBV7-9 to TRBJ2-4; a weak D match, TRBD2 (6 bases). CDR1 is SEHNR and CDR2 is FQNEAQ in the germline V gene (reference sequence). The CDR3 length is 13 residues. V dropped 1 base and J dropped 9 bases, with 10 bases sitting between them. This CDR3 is CASSLEEGGIQYF. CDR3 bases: TGTGCCAGCAGCTTAGAGGAGGGCGGCATTCAGTACTTC. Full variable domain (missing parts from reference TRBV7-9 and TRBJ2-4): DTGVSQNPRHKITKRGQNVTFRCDPISEHNRLYWYRQTLGQGPEFLTYFQNEAQLEKSRLLSDRFSAERPKGSFSTLEIQRTEQGDSAMYLCASSLEEGGIQYFGAGTRLSVL.

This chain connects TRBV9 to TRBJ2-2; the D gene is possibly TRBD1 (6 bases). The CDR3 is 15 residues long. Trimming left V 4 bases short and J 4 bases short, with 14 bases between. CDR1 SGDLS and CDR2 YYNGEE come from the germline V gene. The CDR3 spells CASSKGLGGTGELFF. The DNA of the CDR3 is TGTGCCAGCAGCAAGGGGCTAGGGGGCACCGGGGAGCTGTTTTTT.

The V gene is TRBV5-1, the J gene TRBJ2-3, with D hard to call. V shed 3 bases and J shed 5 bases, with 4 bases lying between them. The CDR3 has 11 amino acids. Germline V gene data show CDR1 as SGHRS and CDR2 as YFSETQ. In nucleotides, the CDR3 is TGCGCCAGCAGCTATAGAGATACGCAGTATTTT. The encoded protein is CASSYRDTQYF.

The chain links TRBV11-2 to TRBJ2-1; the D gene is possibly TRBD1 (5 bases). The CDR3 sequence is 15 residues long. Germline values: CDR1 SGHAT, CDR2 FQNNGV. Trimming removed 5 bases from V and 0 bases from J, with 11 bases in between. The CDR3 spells CASSQGANSYNEQFF. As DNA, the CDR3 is TGTGCCAGCAGCCAGGGTGCAAACTCCTACAATGAGCAGTTCTTC.